The entry below describes one T cell receptor (beta chain). Its cognate antigen is unknown. This record belongs to a study of cytomegalovirus exposure and HLA in healthy donors. General study results and limits: Productive rates of about 87% or about 30% were seen for most TCR beta V segments in an earlier analysis.

Primers for the PCR totalled 60 Vbeta and 13 Jbeta. TCRdb's table, derived via immunoSEQ multiplex PCR, lists solely in-frame clones and lacks some. Of some 110,000 clones listed, around 72% are singletons. All the people who gave samples were healthy bone marrow donors. The sample comprised PBMCs. This TCR was recovered from a male donor in good health and CMV-seronegative.

For the CDR3, the DNA is TGCGCCAGCAGCCAAGGACAGGATGTGAACACTGAAGCTTTCTTT. Its protein is CASSQGQDVNTEAFF. This sequence joins TRBV4-3 and TRBJ1-1; tentative D call: TRBD1 (6 bases). V was trimmed by 1 base and J by 0 bases, leaving 9 bases between them. Per the germline V gene, CDR1 is LGHNA and CDR2 is YSLEER. The CDR3 has 15 residues.